The text below deals with one T cell receptor (beta chain). Its antigen target is currently unknown. It has no much larger one-base neighbor in the sample; base qualities were not kept. The data were obtained in a study of T cell changes during pregnancy in multiple sclerosis (dated by TCRdb to 2018 to 2020). Study-wide context: The study looked at changes in the T cell repertoire across pregnancy in women with multiple sclerosis.

Measured from the cysteine to the phenylalanine, the CDR3 is 20 residues long. Only the CDR3 DNA is retained, 60 bases long and in frame from the first base. The germline V gene specifies MDHEN as CDR1 and SYDVKM as CDR2. Here V drops 3 bases and J drops 0 bases, and the junction holds 9 bases not matched to any gene. Libraries were constructed by the immunoSEQ multiplex PCR assay. TCRdb re-hosts the immuneACCESS table, in-frame sequences only. Its copies lack some clones; in the studies checked, an unresolved V gene accounts for under half of them, and the cause for the rest is not known. The sample has 50,000 to 65,000 clones on record, 90% to 97% of them singletons. The ten largest account for 2.5% of the sample.

Material: CD8+ T cells from peripheral blood mononuclear cells, obtained after pregnancy. The chain is made from TRBV28 and TRBJ2-1; the central 15 bases match TRBD2. The receptor was isolated from a female donor with multiple sclerosis, enrolled in a pregnancy study. Here the CDR3 is given as CASSFPGTSGRHSSYNEQFF. The nucleotide sequence is given as TGTGCCAGCAGTTTCCCCGGGACTAGCGGGAGGCATAGCTCCTACAATGAGCAGTTCTTC.